A single TCR beta chain is shown here with its context. Its matching antigen is unknown. This specimen belongs to a study of Graves' ophthalmopathy and Graves' hyperthyroidism. Overall study findings and caveats: Blood contained most expanded thyroid clonotypes exceeding 0.001 frequency.

Researchers took RNA transcripts and amplified TCR beta CDR3 regions from them. HTBI primers were used in a first-round RT-PCR, which preceded a second-round multiplex PCR. TCRdb reprocessed the multiplex PCR reads via MiXCR and lists one record per CDR3 protein. The profile shows around 1.1 million distinct CDR3 sequences, 36% of them singletons. From germline, CDR1 is DFQATT and CDR2 SNEGSKA (reference sequence). The CDR3 runs to 12 residues. Hyperthyroidism patients were newly diagnosed, under 2 months' duration, aged 18 to 65. Pregnant or lactating patients and those with other autoimmune diseases or uncontrolled infections were excluded.

The sequenced sample consisted of peripheral blood or thyroid tissue (not recorded which). The chain employs TRBV20-1 and TRBJ1-2; D uncertain. The clonotype originates from an adult man with Graves' hyperthyroidism. The CDR3 sequence is CSQDIVGYGYTF. The CDR3 DNA sequence: TGCAGCCAAGACATTGTGGGCTATGGCTACACCTTC.